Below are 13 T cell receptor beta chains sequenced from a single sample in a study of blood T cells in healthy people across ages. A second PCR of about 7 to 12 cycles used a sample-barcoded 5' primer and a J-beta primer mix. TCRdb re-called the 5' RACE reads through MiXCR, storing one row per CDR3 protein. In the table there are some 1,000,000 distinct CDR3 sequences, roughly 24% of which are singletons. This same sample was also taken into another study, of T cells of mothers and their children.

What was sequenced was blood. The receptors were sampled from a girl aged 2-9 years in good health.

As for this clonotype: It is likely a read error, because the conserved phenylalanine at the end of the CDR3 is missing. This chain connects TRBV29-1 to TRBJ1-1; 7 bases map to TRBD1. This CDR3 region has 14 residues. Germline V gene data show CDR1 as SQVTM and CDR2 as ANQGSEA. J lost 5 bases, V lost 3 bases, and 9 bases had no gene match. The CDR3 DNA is TGCAGCGTTGACCGAGACAGGGAAAGAACTGAAGCTTTCCTT. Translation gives CSVDRDRERTEAFL.

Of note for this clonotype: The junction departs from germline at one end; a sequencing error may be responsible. The CDR3 here is CASSRGTGRLAGGTYNEQFF. The CDR3 DNA reads TGCGCCAGCAGCCGCGGGACAGGGCGACTAGCGGGAGGCACCTATAATGAGCAGTTCTTC. V gene TRBV4-1 combines with J gene TRBJ2-1; TRBD2 matches at 13 bases. CDR3 length: 20 amino acids. From germline, CDR1 is MGHRA and CDR2 YSYEKL.

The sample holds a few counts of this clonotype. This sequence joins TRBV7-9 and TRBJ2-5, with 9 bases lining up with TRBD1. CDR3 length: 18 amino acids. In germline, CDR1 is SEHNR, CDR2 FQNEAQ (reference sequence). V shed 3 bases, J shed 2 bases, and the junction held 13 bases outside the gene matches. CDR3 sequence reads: CASSFPLFSDRGQETQYF. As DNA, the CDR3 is TGTGCCAGCAGCTTTCCCCTCTTTTCGGACAGGGGTCAAGAGACCCAGTACTTC.

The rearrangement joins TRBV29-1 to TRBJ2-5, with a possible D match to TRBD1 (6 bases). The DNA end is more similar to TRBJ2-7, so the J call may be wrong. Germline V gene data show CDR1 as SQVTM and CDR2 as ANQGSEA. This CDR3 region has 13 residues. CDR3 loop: CSVEATGSYEQYF. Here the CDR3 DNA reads TGCAGCGTTGAAGCGACAGGCTCCTACGAGCAGTACTTC.

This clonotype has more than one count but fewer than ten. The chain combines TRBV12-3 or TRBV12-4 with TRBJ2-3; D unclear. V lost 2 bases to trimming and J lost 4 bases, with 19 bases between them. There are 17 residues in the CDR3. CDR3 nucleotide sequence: TGTGCCAGCAGTTTAACCCCCTCGACGCGACCGGCAGATACGCAGTATTTT. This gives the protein CASSLTPSTRPADTQYF.

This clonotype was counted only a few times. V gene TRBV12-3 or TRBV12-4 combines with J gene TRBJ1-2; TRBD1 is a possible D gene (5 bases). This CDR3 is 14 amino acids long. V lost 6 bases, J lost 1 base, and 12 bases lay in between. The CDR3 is CASSPGMVNYGYTF. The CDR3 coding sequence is TGTGCCAGCAGCCCAGGGATGGTTAACTATGGCTACACCTTC.

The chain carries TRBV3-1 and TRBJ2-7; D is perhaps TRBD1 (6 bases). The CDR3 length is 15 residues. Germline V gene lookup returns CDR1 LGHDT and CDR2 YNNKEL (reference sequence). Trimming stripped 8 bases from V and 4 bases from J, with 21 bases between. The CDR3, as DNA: TGTGCCAGCGGCCCGGAAGTCGGACAGACTTACGAGCAGTACTTC. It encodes CASGPEVGQTYEQYF.

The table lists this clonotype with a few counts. The CDR3 loop is CASSQEGLVQTEQYF. The CDR3 coding sequence is TGTGCCAGCAGCCAAGAAGGCCTGGTACAGACAGAGCAATATTTT. The chain has TRBV4-2 and TRBJ1-3; D perhaps matches TRBD1 (5 bases). The germline V gene has CDR1 LGHNA and CDR2 YNFKEQ. V dropped 0 bases and J dropped 15 bases, with 21 bases sitting between them. The CDR3 spans 15 residues.

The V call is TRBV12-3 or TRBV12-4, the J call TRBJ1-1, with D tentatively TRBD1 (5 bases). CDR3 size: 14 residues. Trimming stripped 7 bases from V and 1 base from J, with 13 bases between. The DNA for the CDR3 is TGTGCCAGCAATCGCAGGGCCTCGAACACTGAAGCTTTCTTT. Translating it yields CASNRRASNTEAFF.

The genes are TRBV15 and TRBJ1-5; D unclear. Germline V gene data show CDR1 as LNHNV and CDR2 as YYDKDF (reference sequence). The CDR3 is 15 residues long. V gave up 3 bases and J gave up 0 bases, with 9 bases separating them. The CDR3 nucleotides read TGTGCCACCAGCAGGGGAGCGACTAGCAATCAGCCCCAGCATTTT. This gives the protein CATSRGATSNQPQHF.

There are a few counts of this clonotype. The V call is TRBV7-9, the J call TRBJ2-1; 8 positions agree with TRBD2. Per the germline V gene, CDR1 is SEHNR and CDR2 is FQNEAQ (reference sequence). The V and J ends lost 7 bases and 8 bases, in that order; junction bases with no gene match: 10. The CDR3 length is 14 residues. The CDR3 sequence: CASIDSGMPHEQFF. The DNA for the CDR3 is TGTGCCAGCATTGATAGCGGGATGCCTCATGAGCAGTTCTTC.

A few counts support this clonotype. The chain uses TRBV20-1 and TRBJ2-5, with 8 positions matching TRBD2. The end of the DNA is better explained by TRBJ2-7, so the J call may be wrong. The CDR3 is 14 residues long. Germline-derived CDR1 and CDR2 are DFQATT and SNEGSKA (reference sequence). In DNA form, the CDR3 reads TGCAGTGCTAGCCCCCCGACTAGCGCCTACGAGCAGTACTTC. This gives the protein CSASPPTSAYEQYF.

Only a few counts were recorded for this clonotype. For the CDR3, the DNA is TGCAGCGTTCGGGGGGTGGAGACCCAGTACTTC. Translation: CSVRGVETQYF. The V gene is TRBV29-1, the J gene TRBJ2-5; 7 bases are a match to TRBD2. The CDR3 contains 11 residues. CDR1 is SQVTM, CDR2 ANQGSEA, per germline. Trimming removed 5 bases from V and 5 bases from J; junction bases left unmatched: 2.